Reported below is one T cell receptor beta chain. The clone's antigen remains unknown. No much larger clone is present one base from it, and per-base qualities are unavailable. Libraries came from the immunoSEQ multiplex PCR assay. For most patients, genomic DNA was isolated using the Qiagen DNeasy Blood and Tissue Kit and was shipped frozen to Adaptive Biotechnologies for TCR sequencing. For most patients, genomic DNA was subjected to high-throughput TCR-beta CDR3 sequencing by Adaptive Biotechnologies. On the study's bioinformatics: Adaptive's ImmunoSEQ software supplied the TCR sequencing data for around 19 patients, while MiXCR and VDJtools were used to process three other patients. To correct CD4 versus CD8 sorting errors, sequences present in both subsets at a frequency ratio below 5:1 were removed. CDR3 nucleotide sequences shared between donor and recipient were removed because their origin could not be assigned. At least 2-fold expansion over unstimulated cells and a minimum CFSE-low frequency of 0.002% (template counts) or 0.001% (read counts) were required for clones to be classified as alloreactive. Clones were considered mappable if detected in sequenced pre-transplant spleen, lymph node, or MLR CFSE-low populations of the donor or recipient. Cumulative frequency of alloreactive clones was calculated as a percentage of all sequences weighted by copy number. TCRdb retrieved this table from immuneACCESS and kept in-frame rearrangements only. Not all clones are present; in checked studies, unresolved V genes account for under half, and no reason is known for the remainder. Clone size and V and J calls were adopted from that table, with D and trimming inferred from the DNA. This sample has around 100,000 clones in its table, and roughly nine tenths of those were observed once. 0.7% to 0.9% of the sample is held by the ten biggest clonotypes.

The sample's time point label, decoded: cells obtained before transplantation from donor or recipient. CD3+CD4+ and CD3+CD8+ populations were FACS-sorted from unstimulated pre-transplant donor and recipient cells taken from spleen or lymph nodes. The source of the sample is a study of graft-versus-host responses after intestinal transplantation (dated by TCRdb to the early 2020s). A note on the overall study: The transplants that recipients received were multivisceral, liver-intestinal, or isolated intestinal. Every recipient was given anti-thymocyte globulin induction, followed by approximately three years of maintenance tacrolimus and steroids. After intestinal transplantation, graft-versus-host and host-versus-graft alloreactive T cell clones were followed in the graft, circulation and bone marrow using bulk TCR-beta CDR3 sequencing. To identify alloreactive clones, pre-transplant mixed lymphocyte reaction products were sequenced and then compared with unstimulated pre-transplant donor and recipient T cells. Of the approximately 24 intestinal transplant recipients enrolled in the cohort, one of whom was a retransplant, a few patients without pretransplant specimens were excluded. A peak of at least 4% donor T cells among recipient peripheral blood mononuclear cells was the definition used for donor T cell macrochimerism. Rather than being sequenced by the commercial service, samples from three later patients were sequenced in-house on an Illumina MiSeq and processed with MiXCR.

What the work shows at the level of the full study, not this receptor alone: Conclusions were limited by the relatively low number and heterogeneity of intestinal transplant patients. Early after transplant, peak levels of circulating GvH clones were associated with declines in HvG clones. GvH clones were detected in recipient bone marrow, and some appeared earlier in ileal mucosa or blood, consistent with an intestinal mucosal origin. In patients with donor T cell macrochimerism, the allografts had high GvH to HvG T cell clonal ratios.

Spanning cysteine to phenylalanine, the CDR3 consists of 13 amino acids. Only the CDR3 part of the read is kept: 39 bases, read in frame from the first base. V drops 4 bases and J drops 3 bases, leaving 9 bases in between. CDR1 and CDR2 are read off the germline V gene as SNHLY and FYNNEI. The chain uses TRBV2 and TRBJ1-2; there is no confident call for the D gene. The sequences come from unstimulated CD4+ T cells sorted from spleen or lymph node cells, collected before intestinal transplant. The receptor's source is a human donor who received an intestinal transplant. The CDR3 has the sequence CASSATVYYGYTF. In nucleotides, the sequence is TGTGCCAGCAGTGCTACCGTTTACTATGGCTACACCTTC.